This T cell receptor (beta chain) was captured by sequencing in a study of post-analysis software for immune sequencing data. Findings of the study overall: The normalized Chao1 diversity of multiple sclerosis patients was significantly lower than that of controls.

Presence of unique molecular identifiers characterized the TCR beta cDNA libraries. Input amounts of roughly 1 to 10 million T cells were used. These gave approximately 500,000 cDNA molecules, so each molecule approximated one T cell. TCRdb ran MiXCR on the PCR reads and lists one entry per CDR3 protein. The sample yields roughly 570,000 distinct CDR3 sequences, roughly 34% seen once. The sample holds a few counts of this clonotype. Its specificity is unknown. This receptor was taken from a girl aged 2-17 years with multiple sclerosis. The sample taken for sequencing was blood.

The CDR3 region is CASSLAEFRGDGYTF. CDR3 nucleotide sequence: TGTGCCAGCAGCTTAGCGGAATTCCGTGGAGACGGCTACACCTTC. The chain combines TRBV7-8 with TRBJ1-2; D unresolved. The V end lost 0 bases, the J end lost 8 bases, and 16 bases lay between the germline ends. Germline CDR1 is SGHVS and CDR2 is FQNEAQ. The CDR3 extends over 15 amino acids.